This entry is about one T cell receptor (beta chain). The data are from a study of blood T cells in healthy people across ages. Using a J-beta primer mix together with a sample-barcoded 5' primer, a second PCR was run for about 6 to 11 cycles. MiXCR, run by TCRdb on the 5' RACE reads, gives a single entry per CDR3 protein. The sample contains about 780,000 distinct CDR3 sequences, 46% of which appear only once. CDR3 length: 14 residues. CDR1 and CDR2 from the germline V gene are MNHEY and SVGAGI. V shed 10 bases and J 2 bases; nucleotides not matched to a gene: 7. The sequencing input was blood. The origin of this receptor is a man of 80 years or more in good health. The V call is TRBV6-5, the J call TRBJ1-5; TRBD1 matches 8 bases. This CDR3 is CATQGARGNQPQHF. The CDR3 region has the DNA TGTGCCACGCAGGGGGCCAGAGGCAATCAGCCCCAGCATTTT.